This paragraph covers one T cell receptor beta chain sequence. Its antigen is not yet known. The input lacks base qualities; no much larger clone sits a single base away. Collaborating institutions collected whole blood in K2EDTA tubes following their own protocols. For TCRbeta analysis, collaborator samples were shipped as frozen whole blood, as isolated PBMCs, or as DNA extracted from either sample type. These data belong to a study of blood T cell repertoires in COVID-19 (dated by TCRdb to the early 2020s). In the study overall: Collaborator samples came from the United States, Italy and Spain and covered acute and convalescent phases of COVID-19. The material from the prospective study consisted of cDNA or gDNA derived from T cells, B-cell-depleted T cells, or PBMCs. Subjects who had been exposed to COVID-19, were actively infected with it, or had recovered from it provided the deeply sampled blood TCRbeta repertoires that made up the dataset. The repertoires were released in a freely available public database meant as a resource for research on the immune response to SARS-CoV-2. The samples were drawn from the first 160 participants of the ongoing ImmuneRACE study and from some 1,300 subjects provided by 6 global collaborators. Sample metadata almost always included a de-identified subject ID, COVID-19 status, age in years and sex. Where available, HLA class I and class II types were obtained from metadata supplied by the sample provider rather than from assay-based typing. Study-wide findings and limitations: How much clinical and demographic metadata was included differed by source and by participant, and the metadata was provided uncurated.

The immunoSEQ Assay, a bias-controlled multiplex PCR, was used to amplify TCRbeta CDR3 regions from genomic DNA. The authors' analysis ran thus. Within the assay, amplification of reference gene primers was used to estimate how many nucleated cells each sample contained. To quantify the absolute abundance of each unique TCRbeta CDR3 rearrangement, sequence reads were collapsed and filtered. For each sample, productive Simpson clonality was calculated by taking the square root of Simpson's diversity index across productive rearrangements. Imported from immuneACCESS, the table was reduced by TCRdb to in-frame sequences with V and J called. These copies leave out some clones; in studies compared against another copy, an unresolved V gene accounts for under half, and the cause of the remainder is not known. From that table come the V and J calls and clone size; the DNA was used to work out D and trimming. The sample yields 35,000 to 50,000 clones; about 86% were counted once. Around 6% of the sample is in the top ten clones.

From its cysteine to its phenylalanine, the CDR3 spans 16 amino acids. Only the CDR3 DNA stays, 48 bases, in frame from base 1. Sample: peripheral blood. This TCR was sampled from an elderly woman with acute or convalescent COVID-19. The V and J segments used are TRBV21-1 and TRBJ2-7; the table's D call of TRBD1 was not tested on the DNA. TRBV21-1 is noted as a pseudogene. The CDR3 is CASSKEGTVNRYEQYF. The sequenced DNA is TGTGCCAGCAGCAAAGAAGGGACAGTTAATCGCTACGAGCAGTACTTC.